These T cell receptor beta chains were read from a single sample in a study of blood T cell repertoires in COVID-19. Only in-frame clones appear in the TCRdb table, and some are missing; sequencing was by immunoSEQ multiplex PCR. The table includes about 320,000 clones, 90% detected once. Source material: PBMCs or T cells enriched from blood (not recorded which). The receptors originated from a man in his 60s who had recovered from COVID-19. CDR3s leave out the opening cysteine and the closing phenylalanine or tryptophan. Each record gives: V gene, D gene, J gene, CDR3 protein. The D gene is left open where the match is weak.

TRBV7-6	.	TRBJ2-1	ASSLSRAPDNEQF
TRBV27	TRBD1	TRBJ1-1	ASSKQGVNTEAF
TRBV29-1	.	TRBJ1-4	SVDDTADRPI
TRBV7-9	TRBD1	TRBJ2-1	ASSFFGDRDLVSEQF
TRBV24-1	TRBD2	TRBJ2-3	ATASGTTDTQY
TRBV24-1	.	TRBJ2-7	ATSDLHLLLYEQY
TRBV11-2	.	TRBJ2-7	ASSLWRATYEQY
TRBV29-1	.	TRBJ2-7	SGSGDSAGYEQY
TRBV5-6	.	TRBJ2-5	ASSLVRGSETQY
TRBV4-2	.	TRBJ2-3	ASSQDRVTDTQY
TRBV5-6	.	TRBJ2-7	ASSPTGSYEQY
TRBV4-2	TRBD1	TRBJ1-5	ASSQTTGDQPQH
TRBV3-1/TRBV3-2	.	TRBJ1-2	ASSQDQGAYT
TRBV2	TRBD1	TRBJ1-2	ASPQGAVSGYT
TRBV30	.	TRBJ2-1	AWSVQSNEQF
TRBV18	.	TRBJ2-1	ASSPVPGDYNEQF
TRBV15	TRBD2	TRBJ2-1	ATSYGASGSPSYNEQF
TRBV7-3	TRBD2	TRBJ2-2	ASSSTSGINTGELF
TRBV14	.	TRBJ2-7	ASSQELGIYEQY
TRBV3-1/TRBV3-2	.	TRBJ1-2	ASSQTVRRGGGYT
TRBV7-9	TRBD1	TRBJ1-4	ASSFIHRGQGRGEKLF
TRBV7-9	TRBD1	TRBJ1-5	ASSLGTGARDQPQH
TRBV10-2	.	TRBJ2-1	ASAPGEANEQF
TRBV7-2	.	TRBJ1-6	ASSLKAAGGNSPLH
TRBV7-3	TRBD2	TRBJ2-3	ASSVSGSRADTQY
TRBV4-3	TRBD1	TRBJ1-2	ASSPGTAGGDYGYT
TRBV5-1	.	TRBJ1-2	ASSLDGVGLYGYT
TRBV18	.	TRBJ1-4	ASSLAGTGATNEKLF
TRBV4-3	.	TRBJ2-7	ASSQEAVTRTEQY
TRBV5-6	.	TRBJ1-2	ASSWTENYGYT
TRBV5-1	TRBD1	TRBJ1-2	ASNQGATGGYT
TRBV3-1/TRBV3-2	.	TRBJ1-6	ASSDGQLSSYNSPLH
TRBV2	TRBD2	TRBJ2-2	ASSERPGRDSSGELF
TRBV3-1/TRBV3-2	.	TRBJ1-2	ASSQPYRNYGYT